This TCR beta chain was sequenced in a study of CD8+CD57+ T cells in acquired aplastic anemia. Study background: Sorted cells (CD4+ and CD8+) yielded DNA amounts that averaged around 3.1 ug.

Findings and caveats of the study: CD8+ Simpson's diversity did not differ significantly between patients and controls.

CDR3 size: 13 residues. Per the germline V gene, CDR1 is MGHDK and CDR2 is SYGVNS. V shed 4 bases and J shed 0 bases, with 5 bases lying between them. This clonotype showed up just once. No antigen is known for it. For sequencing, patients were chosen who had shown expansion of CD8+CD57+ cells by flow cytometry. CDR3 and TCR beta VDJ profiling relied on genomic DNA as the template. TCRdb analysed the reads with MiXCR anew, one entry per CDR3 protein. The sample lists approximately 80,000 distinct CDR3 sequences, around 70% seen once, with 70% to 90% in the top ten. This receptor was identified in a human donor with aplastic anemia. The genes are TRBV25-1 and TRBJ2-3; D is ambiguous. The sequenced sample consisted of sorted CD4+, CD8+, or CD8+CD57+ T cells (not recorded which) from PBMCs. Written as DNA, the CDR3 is TGTGCCAGCAGTGTTGACAGCACAGATACGCAGTATTTT. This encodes CASSVDSTDTQYF.